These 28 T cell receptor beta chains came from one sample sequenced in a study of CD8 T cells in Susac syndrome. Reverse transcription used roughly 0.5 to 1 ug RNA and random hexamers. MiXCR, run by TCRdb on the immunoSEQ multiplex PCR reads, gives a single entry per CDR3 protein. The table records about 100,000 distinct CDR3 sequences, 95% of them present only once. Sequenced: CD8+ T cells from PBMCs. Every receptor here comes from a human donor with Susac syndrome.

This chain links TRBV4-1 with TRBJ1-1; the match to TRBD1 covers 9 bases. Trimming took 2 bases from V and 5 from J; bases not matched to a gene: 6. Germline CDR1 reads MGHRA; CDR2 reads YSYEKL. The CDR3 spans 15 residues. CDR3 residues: CASSQLQGARTEAFF. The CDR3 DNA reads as TGCGCCAGCAGCCAACTACAGGGGGCTCGGACTGAAGCTTTCTTT.

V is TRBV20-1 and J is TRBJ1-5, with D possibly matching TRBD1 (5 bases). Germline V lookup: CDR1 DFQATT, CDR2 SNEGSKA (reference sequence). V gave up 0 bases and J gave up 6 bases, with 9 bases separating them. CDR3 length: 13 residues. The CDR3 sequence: CSARDGGFQPQHF. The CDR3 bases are TGCAGTGCTAGAGATGGGGGTTTTCAGCCCCAGCATTTT.

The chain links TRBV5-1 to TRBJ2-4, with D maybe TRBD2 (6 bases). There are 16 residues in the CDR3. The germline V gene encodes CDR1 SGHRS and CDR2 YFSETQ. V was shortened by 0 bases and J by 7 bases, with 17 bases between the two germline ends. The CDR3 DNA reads TGCGCCAGCAGCTTGGGGGTTACCGGAGGAGGGAACATTCAGTACTTC. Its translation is CASSLGVTGGGNIQYF.

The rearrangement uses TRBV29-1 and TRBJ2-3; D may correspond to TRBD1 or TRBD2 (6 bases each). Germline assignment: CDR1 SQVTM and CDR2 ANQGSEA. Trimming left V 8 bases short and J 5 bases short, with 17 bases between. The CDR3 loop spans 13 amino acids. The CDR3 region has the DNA TGCAGCAGGACAGTGGGGGAGGAAGATACGCAGTATTTT. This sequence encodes CSRTVGEEDTQYF.

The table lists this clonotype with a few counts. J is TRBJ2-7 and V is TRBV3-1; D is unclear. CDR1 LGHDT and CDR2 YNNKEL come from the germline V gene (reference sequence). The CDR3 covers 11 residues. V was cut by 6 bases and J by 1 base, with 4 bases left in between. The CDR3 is CASSISYEQYF. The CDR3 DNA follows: TGTGCCAGCAGTATTTCCTACGAGCAGTACTTC.

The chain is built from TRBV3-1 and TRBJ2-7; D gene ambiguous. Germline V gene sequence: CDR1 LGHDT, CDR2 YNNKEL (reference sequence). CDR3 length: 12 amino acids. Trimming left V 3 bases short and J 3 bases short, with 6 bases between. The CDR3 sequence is CASSHDLYEQYF. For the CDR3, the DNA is TGTGCCAGCAGCCACGACCTCTACGAGCAGTACTTC.

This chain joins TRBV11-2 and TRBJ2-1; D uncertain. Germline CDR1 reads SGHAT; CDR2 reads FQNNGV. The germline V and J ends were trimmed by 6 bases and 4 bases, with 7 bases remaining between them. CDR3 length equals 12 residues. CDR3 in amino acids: CASREGYNEQFF. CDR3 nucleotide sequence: TGTGCCAGCAGGGAAGGTTACAATGAGCAGTTCTTC.

CDR3 in amino acids: CASSAARDSGSGELFF. The CDR3 nucleotides read TGTGCCAGCAGCGCGGCCCGGGACTCAGGGTCCGGGGAGCTGTTTTTT. This chain links TRBV9 with TRBJ2-2; possible D gene TRBD2, 6 bases. The CDR3 runs to 16 residues. Germline loops: CDR1 SGDLS, CDR2 YYNGEE. V was shortened by 3 bases and J by 6 bases, with 18 bases between the two germline ends.

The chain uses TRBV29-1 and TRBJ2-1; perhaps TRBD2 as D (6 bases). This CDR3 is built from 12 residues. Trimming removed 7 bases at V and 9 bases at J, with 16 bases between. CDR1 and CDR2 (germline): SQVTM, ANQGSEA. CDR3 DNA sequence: TGCAGCGGCGGGCCGAACGGGGGTGAGCAGTTCTTC. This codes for CSGGPNGGEQFF.

CDR3: CASSLAGHGHEQYF. In nucleotides, the CDR3 is TGTGCCAGCAGTTTAGCGGGACACGGCCACGAGCAGTACTTC. V and J are TRBV28 and TRBJ2-7, with D perhaps matching TRBD1 or TRBD2 (6 bases each). The germline gives CDR1 MDHEN, CDR2 SYDVKM. V dropped 2 bases and J dropped 5 bases, with 13 bases sitting between them. The CDR3 consists of 14 residues.

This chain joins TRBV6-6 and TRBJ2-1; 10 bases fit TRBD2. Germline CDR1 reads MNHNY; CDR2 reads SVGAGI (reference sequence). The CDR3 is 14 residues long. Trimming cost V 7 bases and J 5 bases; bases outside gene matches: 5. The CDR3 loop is CASIKRGGNNEQFF. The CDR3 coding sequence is TGTGCCAGCATCAAGCGGGGGGGGAACAATGAGCAGTTCTTC.

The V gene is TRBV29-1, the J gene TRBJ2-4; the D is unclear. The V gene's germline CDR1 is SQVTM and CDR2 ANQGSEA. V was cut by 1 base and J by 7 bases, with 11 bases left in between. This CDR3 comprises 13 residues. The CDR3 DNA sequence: TGCAGCGTTGAAGGTCCCAGATCGAACATTCAGTACTTC. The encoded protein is CSVEGPRSNIQYF.

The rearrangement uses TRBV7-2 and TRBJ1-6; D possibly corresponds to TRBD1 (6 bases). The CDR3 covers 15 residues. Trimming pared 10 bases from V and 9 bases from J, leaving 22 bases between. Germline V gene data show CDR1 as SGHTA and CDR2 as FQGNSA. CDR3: CATIPQGQRGSPLHF. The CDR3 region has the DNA TGTGCCACCATTCCACAGGGACAACGAGGTTCACCCCTCCACTTT. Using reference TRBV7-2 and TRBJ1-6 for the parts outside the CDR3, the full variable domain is GAGVSQSPSNKVTEKGKDVELRCDPISGHTALYWYRQSLGQGLEFLIYFQGNSAPDKSGLPSDRFSAERTGGSVSTLTIQRTQQEDSAVYLCATIPQGQRGSPLHFGNGTRLTVT.

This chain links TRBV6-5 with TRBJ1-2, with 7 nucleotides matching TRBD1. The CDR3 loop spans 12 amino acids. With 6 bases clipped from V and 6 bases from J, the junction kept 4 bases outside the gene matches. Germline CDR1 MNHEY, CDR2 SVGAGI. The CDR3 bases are TGTGCCAGCAGCCCAGGGGGGGATGGCTACACCTTC. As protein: CASSPGGDGYTF.

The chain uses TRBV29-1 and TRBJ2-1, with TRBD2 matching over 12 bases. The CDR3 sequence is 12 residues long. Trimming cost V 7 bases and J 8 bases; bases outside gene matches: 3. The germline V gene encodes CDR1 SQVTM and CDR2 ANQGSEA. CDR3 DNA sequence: TGCAGCGGGACTAGCGGGATCGATGAGCAGTTCTTC. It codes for CSGTSGIDEQFF.

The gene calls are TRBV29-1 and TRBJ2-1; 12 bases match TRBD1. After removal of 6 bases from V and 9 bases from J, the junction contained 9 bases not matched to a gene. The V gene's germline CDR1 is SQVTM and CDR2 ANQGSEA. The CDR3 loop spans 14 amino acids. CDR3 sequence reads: CSVLTGQGALEQFF. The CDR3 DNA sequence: TGCAGCGTACTAACGGGACAGGGGGCTCTTGAGCAGTTCTTC.

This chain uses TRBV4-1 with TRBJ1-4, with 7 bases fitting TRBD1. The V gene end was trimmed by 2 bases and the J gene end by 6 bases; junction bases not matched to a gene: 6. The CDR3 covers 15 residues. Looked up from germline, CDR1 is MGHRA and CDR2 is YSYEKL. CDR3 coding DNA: TGCGCCAGCAGCCAACGGGGGACAGAAGATGAAAAACTGTTTTTT. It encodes CASSQRGTEDEKLFF.

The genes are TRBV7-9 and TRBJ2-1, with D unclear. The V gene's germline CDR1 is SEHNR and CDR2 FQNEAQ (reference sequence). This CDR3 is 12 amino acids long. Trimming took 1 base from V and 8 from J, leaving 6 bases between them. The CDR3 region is CASSLVIDEQFF. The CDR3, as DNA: TGTGCCAGCAGCTTAGTTATAGATGAGCAGTTCTTC. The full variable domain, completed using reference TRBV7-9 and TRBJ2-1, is DTGVSQNPRHKITKRGQNVTFRCDPISEHNRLYWYRQTLGQGPEFLTYFQNEAQLEKSRLLSDRFSAERPKGSFSTLEIQRTEQGDSAMYLCASSLVIDEQFFGPGTRLTVL.

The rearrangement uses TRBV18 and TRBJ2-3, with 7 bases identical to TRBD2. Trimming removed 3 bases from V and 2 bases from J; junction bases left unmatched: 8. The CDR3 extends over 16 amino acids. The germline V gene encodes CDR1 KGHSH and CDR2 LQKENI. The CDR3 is CASSPPGSGITDTQYF. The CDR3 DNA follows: TGTGCCAGCTCACCTCCAGGGAGCGGGATCACAGATACGCAGTATTTT.

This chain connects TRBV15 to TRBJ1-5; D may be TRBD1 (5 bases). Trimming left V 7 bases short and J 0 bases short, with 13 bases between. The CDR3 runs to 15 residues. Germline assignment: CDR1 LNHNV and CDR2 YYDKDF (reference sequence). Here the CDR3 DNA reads TGTGCCACCACCGAAGACAGAGATAGCAATCAGCCCCAGCATTTT. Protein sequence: CATTEDRDSNQPQHF.

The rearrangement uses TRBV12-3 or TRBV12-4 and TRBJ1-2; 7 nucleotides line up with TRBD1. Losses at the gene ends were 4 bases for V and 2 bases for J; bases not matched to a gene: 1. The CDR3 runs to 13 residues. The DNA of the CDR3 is TGTGCCAGCAGTTCGACAGGGAACTATGGCTACACCTTC. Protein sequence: CASSSTGNYGYTF.

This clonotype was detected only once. In nucleotides, the CDR3 is TGTGCCAGCAGCCGAAAGGGCTACAATGAGCAGTTCTTC. Translating gives CASSRKGYNEQFF. The chain combines TRBV14 with TRBJ2-1, with D unclear. V lost 4 bases and J lost 3, with 7 bases in between. This CDR3 has 13 residues. CDR1 SGHDN and CDR2 FVKESK come from the germline V gene.

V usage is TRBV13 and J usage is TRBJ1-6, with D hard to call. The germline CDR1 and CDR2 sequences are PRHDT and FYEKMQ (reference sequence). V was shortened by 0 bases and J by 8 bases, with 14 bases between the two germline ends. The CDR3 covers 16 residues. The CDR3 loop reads CASSLGRAGKDSPLHF. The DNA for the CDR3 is TGTGCCAGCAGCTTAGGCCGTGCAGGAAAGGATTCACCCCTCCACTTT. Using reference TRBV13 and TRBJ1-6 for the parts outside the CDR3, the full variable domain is AAGVIQSPRHLIKEKRETATLKCYPIPRHDTVYWYQQGPGQDPQFLISFYEKMQSDKGSIPDRFSAQQFSDYHSELNMSSLELGDSALYFCASSLGRAGKDSPLHFGNGTRLTVT.

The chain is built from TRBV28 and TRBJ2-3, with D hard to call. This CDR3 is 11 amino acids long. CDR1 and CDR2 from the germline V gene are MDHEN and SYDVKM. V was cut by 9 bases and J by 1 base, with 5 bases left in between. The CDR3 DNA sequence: TGTGCCAGTGCCGGCACAGATACGCAGTATTTT. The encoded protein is CASAGTDTQYF.

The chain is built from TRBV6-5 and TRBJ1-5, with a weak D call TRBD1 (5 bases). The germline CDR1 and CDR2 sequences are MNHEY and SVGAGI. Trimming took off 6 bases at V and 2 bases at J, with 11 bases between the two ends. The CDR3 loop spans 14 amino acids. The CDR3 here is CASSTRDGNQPQHF. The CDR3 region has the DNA TGTGCCAGCAGCACCCGGGACGGCAATCAGCCCCAGCATTTT.

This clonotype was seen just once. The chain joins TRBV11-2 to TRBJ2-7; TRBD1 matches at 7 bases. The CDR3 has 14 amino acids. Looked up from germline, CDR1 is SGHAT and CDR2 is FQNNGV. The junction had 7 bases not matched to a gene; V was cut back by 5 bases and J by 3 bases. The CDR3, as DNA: TGTGCCAGCAGCCTCAGGGGGACCTACTACGAGCAGTACTTC. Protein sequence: CASSLRGTYYEQYF.

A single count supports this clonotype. CDR3 sequence reads: CASSLQRDRYSYEQYF. Written as DNA, the CDR3 is TGCGCCAGCAGCCTTCAGCGGGACCGATACTCCTACGAGCAGTACTTC. The rearrangement joins TRBV5-1 to TRBJ2-7; 7 nucleotides agree with TRBD2. The V gene end was trimmed by 4 bases and the J gene end by 0 bases; junction bases not matched to a gene: 10. From germline, CDR1 is SGHRS and CDR2 YFSETQ. The CDR3 is 16 amino acids.

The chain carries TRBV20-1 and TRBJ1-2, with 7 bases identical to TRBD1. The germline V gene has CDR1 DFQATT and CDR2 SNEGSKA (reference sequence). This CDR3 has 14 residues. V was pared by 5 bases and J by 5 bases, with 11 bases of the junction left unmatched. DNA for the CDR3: TGCAGTGCTGGACGGACAGGACCTTCGTATGGCTACACCTTC. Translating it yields CSAGRTGPSYGYTF.